A selection of T cell receptor beta chains follows, all from one sample in a study of T-cell memory formation after mild COVID-19. MiXCR, run by TCRdb on the 5' RACE reads, gives a single entry per CDR3 protein. In the table there are 470,000 or so distinct CDR3 sequences, approximately 18% of which are singletons. Sequenced material: PBMCs or a T cell subset sorted from them (not recorded which). Receptor source: an adult woman who had mild COVID-19 (a few samples of this study predate the infection). Cell type and time point are not known. CDR3s include the opening cysteine and the closing phenylalanine or tryptophan. D genes are given only for firm matches. A row's size may be missing; if present it is once, few, many or a size class.

size | J | V | D | CDR3 | DNA
few | TRBJ1-2 | TRBV30 | TRBD1 | CAWILGQGGYTF | TGTGCCTGGATTCTCGGACAGGGGGGCTACACCTTC
few | TRBJ2-1 | TRBV20-1 | NA | CSARDVASSYNEQFF | TGCAGTGCTAGAGATGTAGCGAGCTCCTACAATGAGCAGTTCTTC
NA | TRBJ1-6 | TRBV9 | NA | CASSGRNPSNSPLHF | TGTGCCAGCAGCGGAAGGAATCCCTCTAATTCACCCCTCCACTTT
NA | TRBJ2-1 | TRBV7-9 | TRBD2 | CASSSVPGLAGGHGVHEQFF | TGTGCCAGCAGCTCCGTGCCGGGACTAGCGGGAGGGCACGGGGTCCATGAGCAGTTCTTC
many | TRBJ2-3 | TRBV7-9 | TRBD2 | CASSFTRPLAGFTDTQYF | TGTGCCAGCAGCTTCACACGGCCCCTAGCGGGGTTCACAGATACGCAGTATTTT
NA | TRBJ2-7 | TRBV7-3 | NA | CASSPATGYEQYF | TGTGCCAGCAGCCCCGCCACAGGTTACGAGCAGTACTTC
NA | TRBJ1-2 | TRBV7-9 | NA | CASSSVGRGNYGYTF | TGTGCCAGCAGCTCGGTCGGCAGGGGTAACTATGGCTACACCTTC
NA | TRBJ2-2 | TRBV7-3 | NA | CASSLMSSSGELFF | TGTGCCAGCAGCTTAATGTCCAGCTCCGGGGAGCTGTTTTTT
few | TRBJ2-5 | TRBV4-1 | TRBD2 | CASSQDLAGGAETQYF | TGCGCCAGCAGCCAAGATCTAGCGGGAGGGGCAGAGACCCAGTACTTC
few | TRBJ1-2 | TRBV4-1 | NA | CASSQVGGRFYGYTF | TGCGCCAGCAGCCAAGTTGGGGGCCGATTCTATGGCTACACCTTC
NA | TRBJ2-2 | TRBV13 | TRBD2 | CASSSLAGGPGTGELFF | TGTGCCAGCAGCTCACTAGCGGGAGGGCCTGGTACCGGGGAGCTGTTTTTT
few | TRBJ2-1 | TRBV27 | TRBD2 | CASKVGLAGAPNEQFF | TGTGCCAGCAAGGTGGGACTAGCGGGAGCCCCCAATGAGCAGTTCTTC
few | TRBJ2-1 | TRBV12-3/TRBV12-4 | NA | CARVGDEQFF | TGTGCCAGGGTAGGCGATGAGCAGTTCTTC
few | TRBJ1-2 | TRBV4-2 | NA | CASSQDMGQDNYGYTF | TGTGCCAGCAGCCAAGATATGGGACAAGATAACTATGGCTACACCTTC
few | TRBJ2-2 | TRBV7-6 | TRBD2 | CASSPGTSGRFTGELFF | TGTGCCAGCAGCCCCGGGACTAGCGGGAGGTTCACCGGGGAGCTGTTTTTT
few | TRBJ1-1 | TRBV19 | NA | CASTSLGGRGTEAFF | TGTGCCAGTACGTCCCTCGGGGGGCGCGGCACTGAAGCTTTCTTT
few | TRBJ2-7 | TRBV5-6 | NA | CASSLEWGHEQYF | TGTGCCAGCAGCTTGGAGTGGGGTCACGAGCAGTACTTC
NA | TRBJ2-2 | TRBV11-2 | NA | CASSLRILTVFTGELFF | TGTGCCAGCTCTCTCCGGATACTCACCGTATTCACCGGGGAGCTGTTTTTT
NA | TRBJ1-4 | TRBV2 | NA | CASRKNREIEKLFF | TGTGCCAGCAGGAAAAACAGGGAGATTGAAAAACTGTTTTTT
NA | TRBJ1-2 | TRBV20-1 | TRBD1 | CSARGDRVYDGYTF | TGCAGTGCTAGAGGGGACAGGGTTTATGATGGCTACACCTTC
NA | TRBJ2-7 | TRBV7-9 | TRBD2 | CASSGDAGLAGYEQYF | TGTGCCAGCAGCGGTGACGCAGGACTAGCGGGTTACGAGCAGTACTTC
NA | TRBJ2-3 | TRBV5-1 | TRBD2 | CASSLDGGARDTQYF | TGCGCCAGCAGCTTGGACGGGGGGGCACGAGATACGCAGTATTTT
few | TRBJ1-1 | TRBV20-1 | NA | CSAASRVMNTEAFF | TGCAGTGCCGCGTCTAGGGTTATGAACACTGAAGCTTTCTTT
few | TRBJ1-4 | TRBV11-3 | NA | CASSLARCGLFF | TGTGCCAGCAGCTTGGCACGGTGTGGACTGTTTTTT
NA | TRBJ2-1 | TRBV7-7 | NA | CASSLDFGGEQFF | TGTGCTAGCAGCTTAGACTTCGGAGGCGAGCAGTTCTTC
few | TRBJ1-5 | TRBV6-5 | TRBD1 | CASSPTNRGIGQPQHF | TGTGCCAGCAGTCCTACCAACAGGGGGATAGGGCAGCCCCAGCATTTT
NA | TRBJ1-1 | TRBV12-3/TRBV12-4 | NA | CASSWGLTEAFF | TGTGCCAGCAGTTGGGGACTGACTGAAGCTTTCTTT
NA | TRBJ1-6 | TRBV4-1 | NA | CASSPTGSPLHF | TGCGCCAGCAGTCCCACGGGATCACCCCTCCACTTT
many | TRBJ2-3 | TRBV9 | TRBD2 | CASSAELAGALNTQYF | TGTGCCAGCAGCGCAGAACTAGCGGGGGCCCTTAATACGCAGTATTTT
many | TRBJ2-3 | TRBV12-3/TRBV12-4 | TRBD2 | CASSLGLAGLTDTQYF | TGTGCCAGCAGTTTAGGACTAGCGGGGCTCACAGATACGCAGTATTTT
NA | TRBJ1-2 | TRBV6-1 | NA | CASSELRVRVYTF | TGTGCCAGCAGTGAGCTGAGGGTTCGGGTCTACACCTTC
many | TRBJ2-5 | TRBV10-3 | NA | CAISVFGGQETQYF | TGTGCCATCAGTGTTTTCGGCGGACAAGAGACCCAGTACTTC
NA | TRBJ1-1 | TRBV30 | NA | CAWSKGRGTEAFF | TGTGCCTGGTCTAAGGGGCGAGGCACTGAAGCTTTCTTT
NA | TRBJ2-1 | TRBV14 | TRBD2 | CASSQEAGRGFWNEQFF | TGTGCCAGCAGCCAAGAAGCGGGAAGGGGTTTTTGGAATGAGCAGTTCTTC
few | TRBJ2-1 | TRBV6-6 | NA | CASSSPKRGNEQFF | TGTGCCAGCAGTTCACCCAAACGGGGCAATGAGCAGTTCTTC
NA | TRBJ2-3 | TRBV20-1 | NA | CSARDQGTSTDTQYF | TGCAGTGCTAGAGATCAGGGGACTAGCACAGATACGCAGTATTTT